Each of the 3 T cell receptor beta chains below was sequenced from the same sample in a study of T cells in Graves' hyperthyroidism and ophthalmopathy. The CDR3 regions of TCR beta were amplified from RNA transcripts. The TCR CDR3 was amplified in a first-round RT-PCR using the HTBI primer set. TCRdb redid the calling of the multiplex PCR reads with MiXCR, one entry per CDR3 protein. In the table there are 300,000 to 450,000 distinct CDR3 sequences, around an eighth of which are singletons. The specimen sequenced was blood. These receptors were collected from a young man with Graves' hyperthyroidism that later progressed to Graves' ophthalmopathy.

In its sample, this clonotype was seen a few times. The J gene is TRBJ1-3, the V gene TRBV13; tentatively, D is TRBD1 (6 bases). The CDR3 sequence is 15 residues long. V gave up 5 bases and J gave up 2 bases, with 13 bases separating them. In germline, CDR1 is PRHDT, CDR2 FYEKMQ (reference sequence). This CDR3 reads CASSAQTGPGNTIYF. CDR3 bases: TGTGCCAGCAGCGCCCAGACAGGTCCTGGAAACACCATATATTTT.

This sequence joins TRBV6-1 and TRBJ2-3; D is unresolved. This CDR3 has 15 residues. CDR1 is MNHNS, CDR2 SASEGT, per germline. V lost 1 base and J 0 bases, leaving 8 bases between the germline ends. CDR3 DNA sequence: TGTGCCAGCAGTGAAGTGCACATTAGCACAGATACGCAGTATTTT. It specifies CASSEVHISTDTQYF.

This clonotype was seen many times. The chain joins TRBV6-2 or TRBV6-3 to TRBJ2-1, with a weak D call TRBD1 (7 bases). CDR3 size: 11 residues. The V end was cut by 11 bases, the J end by 9 bases, with 14 bases between. Per the germline V gene, CDR1 is MNHEY and CDR2 is SVGEGT. This CDR3 is CAADQGGEQFF. The CDR3 DNA sequence: TGTGCCGCAGACCAGGGGGGTGAGCAGTTCTTC.